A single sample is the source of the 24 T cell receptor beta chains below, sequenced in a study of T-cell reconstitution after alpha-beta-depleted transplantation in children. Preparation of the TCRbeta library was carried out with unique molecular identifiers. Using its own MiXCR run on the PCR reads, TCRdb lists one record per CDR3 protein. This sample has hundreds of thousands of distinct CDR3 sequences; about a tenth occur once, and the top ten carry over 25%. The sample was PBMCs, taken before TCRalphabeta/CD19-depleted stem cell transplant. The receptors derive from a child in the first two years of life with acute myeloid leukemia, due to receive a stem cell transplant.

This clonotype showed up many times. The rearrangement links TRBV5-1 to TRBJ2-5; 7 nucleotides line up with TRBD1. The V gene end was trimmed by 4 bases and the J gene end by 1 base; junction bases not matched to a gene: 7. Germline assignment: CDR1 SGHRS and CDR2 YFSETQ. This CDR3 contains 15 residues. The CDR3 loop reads CASSILTGPQETQYF. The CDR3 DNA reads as TGCGCCAGCAGCATACTGACAGGGCCCCAAGAGACCCAGTACTTC.

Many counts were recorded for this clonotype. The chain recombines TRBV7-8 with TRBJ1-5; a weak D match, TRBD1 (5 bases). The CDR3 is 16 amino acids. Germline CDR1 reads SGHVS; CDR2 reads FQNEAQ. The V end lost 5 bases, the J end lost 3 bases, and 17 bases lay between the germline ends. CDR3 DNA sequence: TGTGCCAGCAGCCCCCGTGGGACTGAAGTCAATCAGCCCCAGCATTTT. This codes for CASSPRGTEVNQPQHF.

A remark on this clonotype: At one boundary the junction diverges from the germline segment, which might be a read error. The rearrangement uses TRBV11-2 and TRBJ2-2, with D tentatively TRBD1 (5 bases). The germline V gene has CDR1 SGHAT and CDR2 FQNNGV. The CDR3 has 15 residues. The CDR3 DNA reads TGTGCCCGCAGCTTAAGGCAGGGAAACACCGGGGAGCTGTTTTTT. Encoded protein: CARSLRQGNTGELFF.

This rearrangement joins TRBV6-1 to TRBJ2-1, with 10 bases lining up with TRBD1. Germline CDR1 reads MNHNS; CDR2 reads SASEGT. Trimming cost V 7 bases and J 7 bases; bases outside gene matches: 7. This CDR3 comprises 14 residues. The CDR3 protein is CASTEDRGGNEQFF. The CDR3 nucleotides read TGTGCCAGCACGGAGGACAGGGGGGGAAATGAGCAGTTCTTC.

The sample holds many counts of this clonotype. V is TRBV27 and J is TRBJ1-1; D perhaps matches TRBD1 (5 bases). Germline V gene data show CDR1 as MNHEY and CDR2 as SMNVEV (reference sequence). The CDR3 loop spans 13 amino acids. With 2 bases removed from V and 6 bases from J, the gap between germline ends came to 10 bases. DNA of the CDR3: TGTGCCAGCAGTTTACGTTTGGGGGCTGAAGCTTTCTTT. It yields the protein CASSLRLGAEAFF.

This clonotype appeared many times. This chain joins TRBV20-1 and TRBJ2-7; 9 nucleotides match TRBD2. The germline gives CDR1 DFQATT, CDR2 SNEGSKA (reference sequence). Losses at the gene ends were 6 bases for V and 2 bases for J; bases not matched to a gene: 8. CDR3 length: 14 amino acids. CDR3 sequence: CSAEQSSGTYEQYF. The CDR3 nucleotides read TGCAGTGCCGAGCAGTCTAGCGGGACCTACGAGCAGTACTTC.

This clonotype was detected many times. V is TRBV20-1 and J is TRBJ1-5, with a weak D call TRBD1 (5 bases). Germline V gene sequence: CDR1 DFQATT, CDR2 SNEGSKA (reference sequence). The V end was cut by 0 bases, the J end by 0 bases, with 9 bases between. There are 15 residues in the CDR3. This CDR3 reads CSARDGRGSNQPQHF. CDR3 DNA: TGCAGTGCTAGAGATGGAAGGGGTAGCAATCAGCCCCAGCATTTT.

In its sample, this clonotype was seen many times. CDR3 in amino acids: CASSPRDRGTQYF. The CDR3 DNA reads as TGTGCCAGCTCACCACGGGACAGGGGGACCCAGTACTTC. The chain is built from TRBV18 and TRBJ2-5, with TRBD1 identical over 10 bases. CDR3 length: 13 amino acids. With V trimmed by 1 base and J by 7 bases, 0 bases remained unmatched. Germline V gene sequence: CDR1 KGHSH, CDR2 LQKENI. Full variable domain (outside the CDR3, taken from reference TRBV18 and TRBJ2-5): NAGVMQNPRHLVRRRGQEARLRCSPMKGHSHVYWYRQLPEEGLKFMVYLQKENIIDESGMPKERFSAEFPKEGPSILRIQQVVRGDSAAYFCASSPRDRGTQYFGPGTRLLVL.

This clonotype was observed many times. The CDR3 sequence is CASSRSREEPLHF. The CDR3 bases are TGTGCCAGCTCACGTTCCAGGGAGGAACCCCTCCACTTT. This chain links TRBV18 with TRBJ1-6; perhaps TRBD1 as D (5 bases). V shed 4 bases and J shed 12 bases, with 13 bases lying between them. The CDR3 loop spans 13 amino acids. CDR1 and CDR2 (germline): KGHSH, LQKENI.

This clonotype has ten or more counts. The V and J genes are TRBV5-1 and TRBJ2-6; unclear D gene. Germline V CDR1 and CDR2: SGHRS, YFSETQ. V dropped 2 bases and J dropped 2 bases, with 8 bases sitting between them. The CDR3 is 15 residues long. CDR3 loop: CASSFGGTGANVLTF. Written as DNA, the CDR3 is TGCGCCAGCAGCTTTGGCGGAACTGGGGCCAACGTCCTGACTTTC.

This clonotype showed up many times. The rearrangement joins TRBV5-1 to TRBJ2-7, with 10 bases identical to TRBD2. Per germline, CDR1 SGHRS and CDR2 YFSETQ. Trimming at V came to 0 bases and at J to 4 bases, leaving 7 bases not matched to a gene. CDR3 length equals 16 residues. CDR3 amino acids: CASSLGLAGEIYEQYF. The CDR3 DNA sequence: TGCGCCAGCAGCTTGGGCCTAGCGGGAGAGATTTACGAGCAGTACTTC.

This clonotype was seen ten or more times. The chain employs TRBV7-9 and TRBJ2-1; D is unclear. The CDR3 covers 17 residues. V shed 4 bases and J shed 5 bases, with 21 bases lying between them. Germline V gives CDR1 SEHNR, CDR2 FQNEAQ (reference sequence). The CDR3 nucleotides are TGTGCCAGCAGCTCCCCCCCCGGAAGGATCGATGACAATGAGCAGTTCTTC. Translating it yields CASSSPPGRIDDNEQFF.

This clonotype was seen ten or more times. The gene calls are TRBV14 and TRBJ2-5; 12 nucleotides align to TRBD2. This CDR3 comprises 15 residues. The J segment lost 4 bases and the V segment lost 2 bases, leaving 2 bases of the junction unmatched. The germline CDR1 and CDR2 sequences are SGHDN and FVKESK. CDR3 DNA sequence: TGTGCCAGCAGCCAACTAGCGGGAGGGCCAGAGACCCAGTACTTC. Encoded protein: CASSQLAGGPETQYF.

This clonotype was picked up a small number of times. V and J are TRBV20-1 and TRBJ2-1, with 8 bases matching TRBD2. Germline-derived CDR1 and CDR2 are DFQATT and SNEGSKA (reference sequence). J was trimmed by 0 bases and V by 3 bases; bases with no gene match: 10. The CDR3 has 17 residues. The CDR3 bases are TGCAGTGCTAGGGTAGCGGGGCGGTCCTTCTCCTACAATGAGCAGTTCTTC. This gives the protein CSARVAGRSFSYNEQFF.

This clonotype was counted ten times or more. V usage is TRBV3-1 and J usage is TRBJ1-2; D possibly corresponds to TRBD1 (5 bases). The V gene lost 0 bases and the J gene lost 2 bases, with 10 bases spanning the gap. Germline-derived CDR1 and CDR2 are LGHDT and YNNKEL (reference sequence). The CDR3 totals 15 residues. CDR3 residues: CASSQERQGNYGYTF. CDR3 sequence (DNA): TGTGCCAGCAGCCAAGAAAGGCAGGGAAACTATGGCTACACCTTC.

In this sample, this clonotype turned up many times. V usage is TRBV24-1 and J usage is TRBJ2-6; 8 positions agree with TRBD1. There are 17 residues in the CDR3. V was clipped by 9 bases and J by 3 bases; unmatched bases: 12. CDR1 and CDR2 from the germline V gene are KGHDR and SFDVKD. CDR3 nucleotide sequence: TGTGCCACCGGGACCGTGACAGGGGAAGATGGGGCCAACGTCCTGACTTTC. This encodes CATGTVTGEDGANVLTF.

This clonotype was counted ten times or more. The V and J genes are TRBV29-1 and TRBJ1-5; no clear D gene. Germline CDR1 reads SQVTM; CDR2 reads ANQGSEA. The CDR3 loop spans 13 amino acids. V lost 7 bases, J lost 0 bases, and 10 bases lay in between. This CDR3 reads CSGGEGSNQPQHF. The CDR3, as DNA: TGCAGCGGAGGAGAAGGTAGCAATCAGCCCCAGCATTTT.

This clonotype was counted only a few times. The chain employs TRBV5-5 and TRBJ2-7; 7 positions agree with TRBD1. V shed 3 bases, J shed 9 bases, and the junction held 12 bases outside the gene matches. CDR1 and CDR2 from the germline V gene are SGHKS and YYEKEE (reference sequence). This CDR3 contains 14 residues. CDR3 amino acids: CASSSTGVSLRQYF. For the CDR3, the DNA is TGTGCCAGCAGCTCTACAGGGGTTTCTCTCCGGCAGTACTTC.

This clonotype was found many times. The CDR3 DNA reads TGTGCCAGCAGCTCAAGCACAGGGAACAATGAGCAGTTCTTC. This sequence encodes CASSSSTGNNEQFF. V is TRBV4-2 and J is TRBJ2-1, with D possibly matching TRBD1 (6 bases). CDR1 and CDR2 (germline): LGHNA, YNFKEQ. The CDR3 covers 14 residues. Between the trimmed V and J ends, which lost 5 bases and 5 bases, there was a span of 13 bases.

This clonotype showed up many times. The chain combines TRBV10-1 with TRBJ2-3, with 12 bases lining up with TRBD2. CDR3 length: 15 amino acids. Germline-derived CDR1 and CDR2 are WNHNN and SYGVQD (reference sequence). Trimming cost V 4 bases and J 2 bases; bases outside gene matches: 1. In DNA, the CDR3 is TGCGCCAGCAGTGGGACTAGCGGGACCACAGATACGCAGTATTTT. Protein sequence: CASSGTSGTTDTQYF.

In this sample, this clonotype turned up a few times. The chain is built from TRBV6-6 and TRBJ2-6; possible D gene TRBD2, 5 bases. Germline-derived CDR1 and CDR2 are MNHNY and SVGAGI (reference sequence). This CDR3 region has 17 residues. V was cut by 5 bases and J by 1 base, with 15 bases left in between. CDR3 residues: CASSEGPLFSGANVLTF. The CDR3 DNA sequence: TGTGCCAGCAGTGAGGGTCCCCTATTTTCTGGGGCCAACGTCCTGACTTTC.

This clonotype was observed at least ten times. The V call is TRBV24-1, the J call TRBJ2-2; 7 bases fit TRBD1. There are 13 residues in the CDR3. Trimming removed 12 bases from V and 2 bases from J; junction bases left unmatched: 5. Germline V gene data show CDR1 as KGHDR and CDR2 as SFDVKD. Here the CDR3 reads CAAHRGNTGELFF. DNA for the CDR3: TGTGCCGCACACAGGGGTAACACCGGGGAGCTGTTTTTT.

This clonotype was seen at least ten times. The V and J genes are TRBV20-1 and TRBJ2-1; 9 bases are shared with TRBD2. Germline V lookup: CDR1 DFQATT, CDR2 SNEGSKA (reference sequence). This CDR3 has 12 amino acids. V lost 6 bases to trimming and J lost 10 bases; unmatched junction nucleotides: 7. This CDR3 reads CSAYSGREEQFF. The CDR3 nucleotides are TGCAGTGCCTATAGCGGGAGAGAGGAGCAGTTCTTC.

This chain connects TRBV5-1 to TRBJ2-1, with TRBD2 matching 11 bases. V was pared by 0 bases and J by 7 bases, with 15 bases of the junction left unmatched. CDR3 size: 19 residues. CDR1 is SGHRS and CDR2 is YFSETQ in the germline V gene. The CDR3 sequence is CASSLVSGGVILSCNEQFF. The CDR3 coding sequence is TGCGCCAGCAGCTTGGTTAGCGGGGGGGTCATTCTCTCCTGTAATGAGCAGTTCTTC.